Below, one T cell receptor beta chain is given with its context. As yet, its antigen is unknown. General study results and limits: The larger cohort examined one V-J beta rearrangement, not whole repertoires. Tumor memory CD4+ T cell TCR gene usage clustered with blood and lymph node memory CD4+ cells and lymph node naive CD4+ cells.

Purified naive CD4+ T cells were depleted of CD25+ Tregs. Constant-region reverse primers amplified full-length variable regions, followed by semi-nested Nested Universal Primer A PCR. TCRdb independently ran MiXCR on the 5' RACE reads; one entry per CDR3 protein. The sample has tens of thousands of distinct CDR3 sequences; roughly 30% are singletons. The CDR3 has 15 amino acids. CDR1 is SGHRS and CDR2 is YFSETQ in the germline V gene. Deletions cut 0 bases from V and 8 bases from J, with 12 bases between. The receptor's source is a female donor with breast cancer. This sequence joins TRBV5-1 and TRBJ1-6; D not resolved. The sample taken for sequencing was naive CD4+ T cells sorted from blood. Subset defined: naive CD4+ T cells, CD4+CD45RA+CD25-. The CDR3 DNA reads TGCGCCAGCAGCTTGGAGTACGCCGAGGATTCACCCCTCCACTTT. It is translated as CASSLEYAEDSPLHF.